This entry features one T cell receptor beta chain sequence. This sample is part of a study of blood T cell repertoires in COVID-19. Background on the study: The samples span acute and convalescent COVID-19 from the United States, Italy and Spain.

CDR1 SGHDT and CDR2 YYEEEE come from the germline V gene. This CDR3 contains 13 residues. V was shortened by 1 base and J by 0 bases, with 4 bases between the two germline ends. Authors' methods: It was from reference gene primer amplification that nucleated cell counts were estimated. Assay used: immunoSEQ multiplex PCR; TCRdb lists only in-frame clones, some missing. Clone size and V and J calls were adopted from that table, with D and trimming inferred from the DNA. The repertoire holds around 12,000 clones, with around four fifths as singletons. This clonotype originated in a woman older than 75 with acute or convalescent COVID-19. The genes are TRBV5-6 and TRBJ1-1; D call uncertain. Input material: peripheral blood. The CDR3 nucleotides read TGTGCCAGCAGCTTGCCTATGAACACTGAAGCTTTCTTT. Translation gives CASSLPMNTEAFF.